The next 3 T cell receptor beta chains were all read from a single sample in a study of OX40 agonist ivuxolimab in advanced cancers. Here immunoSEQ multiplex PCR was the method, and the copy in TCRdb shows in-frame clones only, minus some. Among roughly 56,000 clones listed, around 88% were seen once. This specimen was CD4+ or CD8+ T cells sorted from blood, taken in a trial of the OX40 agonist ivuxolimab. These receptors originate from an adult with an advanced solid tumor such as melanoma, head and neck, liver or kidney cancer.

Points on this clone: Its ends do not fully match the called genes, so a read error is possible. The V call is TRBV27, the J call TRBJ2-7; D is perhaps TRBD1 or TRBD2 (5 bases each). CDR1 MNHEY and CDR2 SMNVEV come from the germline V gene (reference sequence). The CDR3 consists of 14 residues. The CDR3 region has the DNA TGTGCCAGCAGTTTATGGGACGGCTCCTACGAACAGTACTTC. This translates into CASSLWDGSYEQYF.

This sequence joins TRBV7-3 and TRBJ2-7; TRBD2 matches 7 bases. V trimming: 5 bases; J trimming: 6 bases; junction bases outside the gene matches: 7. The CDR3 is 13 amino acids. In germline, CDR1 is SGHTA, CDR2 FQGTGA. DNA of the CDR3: TGTGCCAGCAGCCCTCGGGGAGGGGCCGAGCAGTACTTC. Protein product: CASSPRGGAEQYF.

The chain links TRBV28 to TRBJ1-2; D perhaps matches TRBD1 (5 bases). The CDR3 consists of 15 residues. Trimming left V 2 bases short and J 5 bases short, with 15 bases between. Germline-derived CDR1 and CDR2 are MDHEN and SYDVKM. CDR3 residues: CASSLISLEGYGYTF. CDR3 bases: TGTGCCAGCAGTTTAATCTCCTTGGAGGGGTATGGCTACACCTTC.